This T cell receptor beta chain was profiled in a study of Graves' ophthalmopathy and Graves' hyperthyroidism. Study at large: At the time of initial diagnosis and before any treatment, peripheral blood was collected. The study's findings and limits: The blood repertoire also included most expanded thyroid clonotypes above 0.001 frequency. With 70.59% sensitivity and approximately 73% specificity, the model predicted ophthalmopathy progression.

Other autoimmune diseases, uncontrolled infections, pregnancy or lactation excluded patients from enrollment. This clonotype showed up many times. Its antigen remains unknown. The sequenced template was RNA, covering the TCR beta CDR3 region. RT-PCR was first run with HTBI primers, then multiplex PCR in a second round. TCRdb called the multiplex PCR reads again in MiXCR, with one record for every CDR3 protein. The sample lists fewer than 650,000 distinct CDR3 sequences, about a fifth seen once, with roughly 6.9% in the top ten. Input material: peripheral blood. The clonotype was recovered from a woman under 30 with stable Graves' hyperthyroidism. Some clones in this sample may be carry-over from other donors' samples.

CDR3 sequence (DNA): TGTGCCACGAAGGGAGTGAACACTGAAGCTTTCTTT. Translating it yields CATKGVNTEAFF. The rearrangement joins TRBV2 to TRBJ1-1; D not resolved. Germline assignment: CDR1 SNHLY and CDR2 FYNNEI. Trimming removed 10 bases from V and 0 bases from J, with 9 bases in between. This CDR3 region has 12 residues.